This T cell receptor (beta chain) came from a study of T-cell reconstitution after alpha-beta-depleted transplantation in children. Germline lookup yields CDR1 SEHNR and CDR2 FQNEAQ (reference sequence). The CDR3 loop spans 14 amino acids. Germline trimming cut 5 bases from V and 3 bases from J; bases unmatched to any gene: 5. The authors prepared the TCRbeta library with unique molecular identifiers. TCRdb processed the PCR reads anew with MiXCR; each CDR3 protein has one entry. The sample has fewer than 700,000 distinct CDR3 sequences; under 25% are singletons. The V gene is TRBV7-9, the J gene TRBJ2-5; TRBD1 matches at 8 bases. Specimen: PBMCs, mostly from graft donor cells, collected 360 days after TCRalphabeta/CD19-depleted stem cell transplant. This receptor was obtained from a boy less than two years old who had a stem cell transplant for acute myeloid leukemia, so the T cells may come from the graft donor. CDR3 protein: CASSGRTGKETQYF. In nucleotides, the CDR3 is TGTGCCAGCAGCGGCCGGACAGGGAAAGAGACCCAGTACTTC.